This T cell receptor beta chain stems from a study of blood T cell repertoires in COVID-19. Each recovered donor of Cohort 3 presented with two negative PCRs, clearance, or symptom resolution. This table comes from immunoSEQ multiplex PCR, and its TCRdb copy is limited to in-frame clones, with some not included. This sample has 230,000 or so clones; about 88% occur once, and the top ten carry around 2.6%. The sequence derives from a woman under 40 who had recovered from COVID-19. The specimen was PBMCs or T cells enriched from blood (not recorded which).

The chain's CDR3 is CAISDDEPTRGYTF. The CDR3 DNA sequence: TGTGCCATCAGTGACGACGAGCCTACTAGGGGCTACACCTTC. The chain joins TRBV10-3 to TRBJ1-2; D gene ambiguous. This CDR3 comprises 14 residues. Germline CDR1 and CDR2: ENHRY and SYGVKD. Trimming left V 3 bases short and J 8 bases short, with 16 bases between.